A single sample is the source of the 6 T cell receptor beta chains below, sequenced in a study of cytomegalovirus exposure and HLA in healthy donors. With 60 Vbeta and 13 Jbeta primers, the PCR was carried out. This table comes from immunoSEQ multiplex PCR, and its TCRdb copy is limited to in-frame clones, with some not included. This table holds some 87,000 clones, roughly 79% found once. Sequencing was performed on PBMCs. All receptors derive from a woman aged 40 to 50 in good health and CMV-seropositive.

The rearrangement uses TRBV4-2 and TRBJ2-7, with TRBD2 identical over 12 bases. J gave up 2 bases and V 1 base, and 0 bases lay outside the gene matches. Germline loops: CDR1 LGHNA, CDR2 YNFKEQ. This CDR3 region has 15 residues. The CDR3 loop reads CASSQGLAGAYEQYF. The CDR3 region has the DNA TGTGCCAGCAGCCAAGGACTAGCGGGAGCCTACGAGCAGTACTTC.

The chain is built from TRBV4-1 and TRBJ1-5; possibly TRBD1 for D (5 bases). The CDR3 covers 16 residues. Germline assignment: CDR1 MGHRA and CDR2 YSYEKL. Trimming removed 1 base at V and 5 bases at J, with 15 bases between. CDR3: CASSQGEQWGDQPQHF. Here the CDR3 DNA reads TGCGCCAGCAGCCAAGGTGAACAGTGGGGCGATCAGCCCCAGCATTTT.

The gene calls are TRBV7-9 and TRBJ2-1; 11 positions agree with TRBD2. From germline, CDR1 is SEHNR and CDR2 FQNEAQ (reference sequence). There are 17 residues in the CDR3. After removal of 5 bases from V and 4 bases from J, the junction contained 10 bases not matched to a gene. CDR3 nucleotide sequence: TGTGCCAGCAGCGACCCGACTAGCGGGACTCTTTACAATGAGCAGTTCTTC. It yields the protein CASSDPTSGTLYNEQFF.

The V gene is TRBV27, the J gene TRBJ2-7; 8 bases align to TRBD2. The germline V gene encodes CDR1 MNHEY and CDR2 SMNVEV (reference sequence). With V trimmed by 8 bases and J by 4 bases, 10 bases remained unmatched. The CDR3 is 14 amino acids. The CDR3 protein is CASRREGPRYEQYF. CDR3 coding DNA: TGTGCCAGCCGTCGGGAGGGCCCTCGGTACGAGCAGTACTTC.

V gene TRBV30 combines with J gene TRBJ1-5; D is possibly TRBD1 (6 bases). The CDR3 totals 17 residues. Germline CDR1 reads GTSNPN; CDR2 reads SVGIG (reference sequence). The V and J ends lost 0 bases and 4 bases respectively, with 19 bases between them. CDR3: CAWSVPDPGGWNQPQHF. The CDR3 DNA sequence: TGTGCCTGGAGTGTACCAGATCCGGGGGGCTGGAATCAGCCCCAGCATTTT.

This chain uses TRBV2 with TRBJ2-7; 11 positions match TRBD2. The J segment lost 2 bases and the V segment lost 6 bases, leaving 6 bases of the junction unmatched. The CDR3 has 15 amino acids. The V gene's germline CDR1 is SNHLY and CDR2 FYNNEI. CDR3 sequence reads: CASRAGTSGTYEQYF. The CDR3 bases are TGTGCCAGCAGGGCCGGGACTAGCGGAACCTACGAGCAGTACTTC.